The sequence of this T cell receptor beta chain was determined in a study of blood T cell repertoires in COVID-19. In the study's own analysis: Reference gene primers were amplified, and this amplification served to estimate nucleated cell counts. Measured with immunoSEQ multiplex PCR; TCRdb has only the in-frame clones, and not every one. The V and J calls and clone size come from that table; D and trimming were worked out from the DNA. The sample yields about 310,000 clones, roughly 90% seen once. Those who participated ranged in age from roughly 18 to 90 years and resided in about two dozen US areas. What the recovered Cohort 3 donors had was two negative PCRs, clearance, or symptom resolution. V lost 6 bases to trimming and J lost 5 bases; unmatched junction nucleotides: 13. In germline, CDR1 is LNHDA, CDR2 SQIVND (reference sequence). This CDR3 has 15 residues.

Sequenced: PBMCs or T cells enriched from blood (not recorded which). J is TRBJ2-7 and V is TRBV19; 7 bases agree with TRBD2. This clonotype was obtained from a woman under 30 who had recovered from COVID-19. The CDR3 region has the DNA TGTGCCAGTAGAACCATAGGAGGGAGGGCCGACGAGCAGTACTTC. Protein sequence: CASRTIGGRADEQYF.